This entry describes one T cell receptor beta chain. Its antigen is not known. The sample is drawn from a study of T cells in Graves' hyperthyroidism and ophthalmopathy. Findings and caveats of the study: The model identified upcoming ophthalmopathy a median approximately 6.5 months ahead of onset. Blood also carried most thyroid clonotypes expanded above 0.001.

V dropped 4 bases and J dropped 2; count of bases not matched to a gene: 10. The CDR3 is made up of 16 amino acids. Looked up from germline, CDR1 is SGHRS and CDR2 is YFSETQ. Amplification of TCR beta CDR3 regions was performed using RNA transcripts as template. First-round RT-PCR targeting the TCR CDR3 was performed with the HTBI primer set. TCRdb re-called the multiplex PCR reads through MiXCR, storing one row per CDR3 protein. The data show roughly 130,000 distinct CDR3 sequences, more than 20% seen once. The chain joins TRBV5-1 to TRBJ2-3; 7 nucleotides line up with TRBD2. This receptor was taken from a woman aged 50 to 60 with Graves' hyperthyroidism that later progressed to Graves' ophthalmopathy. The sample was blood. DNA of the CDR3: TGCGCCAGCAGCACCCGATCCGGGACTAACACAGATACGCAGTATTTT. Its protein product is CASSTRSGTNTDTQYF.